This TCR beta chain was sequenced during a study of response to subunit inactivated influenza vaccine. Study-wide results and limits: There was a suggestion from the authors that each seasonal influenza vaccination recruits few new T cells.

TCRdb re-called the RT-PCR reads through MiXCR, storing one row per CDR3 protein. The sample has about 830,000 distinct CDR3 sequences, around 18% seen once. This CDR3 contains 13 residues. The germline CDR1 and CDR2 sequences are DFQATT and SNEGSKA (reference sequence). The germline V and J ends were trimmed by 5 bases and 5 bases, with 13 bases remaining between them. This clonotype was detected many times. Its antigen is unidentified. The receptor comes from a man aged 50 to 60 who received an inactivated influenza vaccine. The source was PBMCs from blood, collected about 5 days after vaccination. The V gene is TRBV20-1, the J gene TRBJ2-1, with a tentative D call TRBD1 (6 bases). CDR3 DNA: TGCAGTGCTGAAAAGGGGGTGGACAATGAGCAGTTCTTC. This encodes CSAEKGVDNEQFF.